This T cell receptor (beta chain) was sequenced during a study of neurological immune-mediated disorders. As for time point: longitudinal time-point 2. Trimming removed 3 bases at V and 5 bases at J, with 7 bases between. This CDR3 contains 12 residues. The germline CDR1 and CDR2 sequences are SEHNR and FQNEAQ (reference sequence). One entry per CDR3 protein results from TCRdb running MiXCR on the 5' RACE reads. This sample carries more than 30,000 distinct CDR3 sequences, 13% of them seen once, and the ten largest clones take approximately 2.2%. Study observations and caveats: The most TCR clonal expansion was seen in HTLV-1-associated myelopathy, whereas the least was seen in multiple sclerosis, below the level in healthy controls.

For this clonotype: The antigen is unknown.

The chain couples TRBV7-9 to TRBJ1-2, with D unresolved. Input material: PBMCs. The clonotype was recovered from a woman between 35 and 50 years old in good health. CDR3 coding DNA: TGTGCCAGCAGCTTGGAAATATATGGCTACACCTTC. This sequence encodes CASSLEIYGYTF.